One sample yielded the 19 T cell receptor beta chains listed below, sequenced in a study of cytomegalovirus exposure and HLA in healthy donors. A multiplex PCR was run with 60 Vbeta primers and 13 Jbeta primers. Produced via immunoSEQ multiplex PCR; TCRdb's table is partial and in-frame only. The data contain 150,000 to 200,000 clones, about four fifths of them seen just once; the ten biggest clones take up more than 1.5%. The sequencing sample was made of PBMCs. The receptors derive from a man younger than 30 in good health and CMV-seronegative.

J is TRBJ1-6 and V is TRBV6-6; the D is unclear. The CDR3 runs to 16 residues. Trimming cost V 2 bases and J 7 bases, with 15 bases left between them. Germline V gene sequence: CDR1 MNHNY, CDR2 SVGAGI (reference sequence). The DNA for the CDR3 is TGTGCCAGCAGTTACCCGATCCAGGCACCAAATTCACCCCTCCACTTT. Amino acid sequence: CASSYPIQAPNSPLHF.

This clone was recorded once. V gene TRBV19 combines with J gene TRBJ2-1; no clear D gene. V was trimmed by 3 bases and J by 9 bases, leaving 12 bases between them. The germline V gene encodes CDR1 LNHDA and CDR2 SQIVND (reference sequence). The CDR3 is 13 amino acids. Here the CDR3 DNA reads TGTGCCAGTAGTATTTTGGATGGGCTTGAGCAGTTCTTC. Its protein product is CASSILDGLEQFF.

The J gene is TRBJ2-7, the V gene TRBV29-1; no clear D gene. This CDR3 has 12 residues. CDR1 and CDR2 from the germline V gene are SQVTM and ANQGSEA. Trimming pared 4 bases from V and 0 bases from J, leaving 7 bases between. CDR3 sequence reads: CSVGVSSYEQYF. DNA of the CDR3: TGCAGCGTTGGAGTGAGCTCCTACGAGCAGTACTTC.

V is TRBV11-3 and J is TRBJ1-1; D gene unclear. Trimming removed 5 bases from V and 2 bases from J, with 12 bases in between. The CDR3 spans 14 residues. Germline lookup yields CDR1 SGHNT and CDR2 YENEEA. The CDR3 region has the DNA TGTGCCAGCAGCCGGAAAGGGAGCAACACTGAAGCTTTCTTT. Translated: CASSRKGSNTEAFF.

CDR3 in amino acids: CASSPDRVRETQYF. The DNA of the CDR3 is TGTGCCAGCAGCCCGGACAGGGTTCGGGAGACCCAGTACTTC. The rearrangement uses TRBV7-8 and TRBJ2-5; 8 positions agree with TRBD1. The ends lost 5 bases at V and 5 bases at J; junction bases unmatched: 7. The CDR3 contains 14 residues. The germline V gene has CDR1 SGHVS and CDR2 FQNEAQ.

This clone has only a few counts. The CDR3 loop reads CASSAGTTRTDTQYF. The CDR3 nucleotides read TGTGCCAGCAGCGCCGGGACTACCCGCACAGATACGCAGTATTTT. The V gene is TRBV7-9, the J gene TRBJ2-3; TRBD2 aligns across 7 bases. The CDR3 runs 15 residues. Germline CDR1 and CDR2: SEHNR and FQNEAQ (reference sequence). Losses at the gene ends were 5 bases for V and 1 base for J; bases not matched to a gene: 6.

This clone was seen only a few times. The chain links TRBV7-2 to TRBJ2-1; possible D gene TRBD2, 5 bases. CDR3 size: 16 residues. Looked up from germline, CDR1 is SGHTA and CDR2 is FQGNSA. V lost 5 bases and J lost 5, with 19 bases in between. Written as DNA, the CDR3 is TGTGCCAGCAGCCCCCAGAGCGGCTCTCCTGACAATGAGCAGTTCTTC. It is translated as CASSPQSGSPDNEQFF. The complete variable domain, with remaining parts taken from reference TRBV7-2 and TRBJ2-1, reads GAGVSQSPSNKVTEKGKDVELRCDPISGHTALYWYRQSLGQGLEFLIYFQGNSAPDKSGLPSDRFSAERTGGSVSTLTIQRTQQEDSAVYLCASSPQSGSPDNEQFFGPGTRLTVL.

The chain uses TRBV4-1 and TRBJ2-3; perhaps TRBD2 as D (5 bases). CDR1 is MGHRA and CDR2 is YSYEKL in the germline V gene. V lost 4 bases and J lost 6, with 17 bases in between. This CDR3 comprises 15 residues. CDR3 amino acids: CASSPLALAVDTQYF. In nucleotides, the CDR3 is TGCGCCAGCAGCCCGTTGGCGCTAGCTGTGGATACGCAGTATTTT.

V and J are TRBV5-1 and TRBJ2-2; 7 bases fit TRBD1. V lost 4 bases to trimming and J lost 5 bases; unmatched junction nucleotides: 11. The germline V gene has CDR1 SGHRS and CDR2 YFSETQ. The CDR3 has 16 residues. The CDR3 coding sequence is TGCGCCAGCAGCCTGCAAGGGACAGATGAGACCGGGGAGCTGTTTTTT. It specifies CASSLQGTDETGELFF.

The rearrangement joins TRBV6-5 to TRBJ2-2; D is ambiguous. V lost 4 bases to trimming and J lost 7 bases, with 7 bases between them. In germline, CDR1 is MNHEY, CDR2 SVGAGI. CDR3 length equals 12 residues. The CDR3 DNA reads as TGTGCCAGCAGTTCCCCCAACGGGGAGCTGTTTTTT. Translating gives CASSSPNGELFF.

In this sample, this clone turned up a few times. This chain joins TRBV7-2 and TRBJ1-6, with 10 bases identical to TRBD1. Germline CDR1 and CDR2: SGHTA and FQGNSA. The CDR3 runs to 15 residues. V trimming: 6 bases; J trimming: 7 bases; junction bases outside the gene matches: 6. CDR3 region: CASRTRDRGNSPLHF. The CDR3 region has the DNA TGTGCCAGCAGAACTAGGGACAGGGGAAATTCACCCCTCCACTTT.

This rearrangement joins TRBV7-9 to TRBJ2-7, with 7 bases aligning to TRBD1. Germline CDR1 and CDR2: SEHNR and FQNEAQ (reference sequence). This CDR3 contains 17 residues. V was pared by 5 bases and J by 4 bases, with 17 bases of the junction left unmatched. DNA of the CDR3: TGTGCCAGCAGCACAAGCCAGACCGGGACAGTCTATTACGAGCAGTACTTC. Protein: CASSTSQTGTVYYEQYF.

The chain couples TRBV5-8 to TRBJ1-6; the D is unclear. This CDR3 is built from 13 residues. Trimming took off 3 bases at V and 8 bases at J, with 9 bases between the two ends. The germline gives CDR1 SGHTS, CDR2 YDEGEE. The CDR3 protein is CASSSGGDSPLHF. Here the CDR3 DNA reads TGTGCCAGCAGCTCCGGCGGGGATTCACCCCTCCACTTT.

This chain uses TRBV6-6 with TRBJ2-5, with 7 positions matching TRBD2. Germline assignment: CDR1 MNHNY and CDR2 SVGAGI (reference sequence). V was pared by 8 bases and J by 2 bases, with 14 bases of the junction left unmatched. This CDR3 spans 16 amino acids. DNA of the CDR3: TGTGCCAGCCTTCAAGCGGGGCAGGTACCGCAAGAGACCCAGTACTTC. Translated: CASLQAGQVPQETQYF.

The chain combines TRBV9 with TRBJ2-3; perhaps TRBD2 as D (6 bases). This CDR3 has 15 residues. Germline assignment: CDR1 SGDLS and CDR2 YYNGEE. Deletions cut 2 bases from V and 0 bases from J, with 10 bases between. The CDR3 loop reads CASSVSGTSTDTQYF. The CDR3 bases are TGTGCCAGCAGCGTTAGCGGAACTAGCACAGATACGCAGTATTTT. The whole variable domain, filled in from reference TRBV9 and TRBJ2-3, reads DSGVTQTPKHLITATGQRVTLRCSPRSGDLSVYWYQQSLDQGLQFLIQYYNGEERAKGNILERFSAQQFPDLHSELNLSSLELGDSALYFCASSVSGTSTDTQYFGPGTRLTVL.

The V and J genes are TRBV9 and TRBJ1-5; 9 positions agree with TRBD1. The germline V gene has CDR1 SGDLS and CDR2 YYNGEE. CDR3 length equals 16 residues. V shed 0 bases and J 5 bases; nucleotides not matched to a gene: 6. The CDR3 spells CASSVERTGDDQPQHF. CDR3 nucleotide sequence: TGTGCCAGCAGCGTAGAGCGGACAGGGGACGATCAGCCCCAGCATTTT.

The V and J genes are TRBV13 and TRBJ1-1, with D unclear. The germline V gene has CDR1 PRHDT and CDR2 FYEKMQ (reference sequence). The CDR3 contains 13 residues. V lost 3 bases, J lost 5 bases, and 10 bases lay in between. DNA for the CDR3: TGTGCCAGCAGCTTCAGTTCAGGAACTGAAGCTTTCTTT. Protein sequence: CASSFSSGTEAFF.

This clone came up a few times. The chain uses TRBV5-1 and TRBJ2-3; possibly TRBD2 for D (5 bases). CDR3 size: 15 residues. Germline V CDR1 and CDR2: SGHRS, YFSETQ. Between the trimmed V and J ends, which lost 1 base and 5 bases, there was a span of 14 bases. Written as DNA, the CDR3 is TGCGCCAGCAGCTTGCAGGATCGGGGTGAAGATACGCAGTATTTT. Residues: CASSLQDRGEDTQYF.

As concerns this clone: An end of the junction differs from the germline gene, which may be a read error. The chain joins TRBV7-7 to TRBJ2-3; 7 bases fit TRBD1. CDR1 is SSHAT and CDR2 is FNYEAQ in the germline V gene (reference sequence). This CDR3 is built from 15 residues. The CDR3 nucleotides read TGTGCTAGCAGCTCTACAACGGGACAGACAGATACGCAGTATTTT. Translation gives CASSSTTGQTDTQYF.